This record covers a single T cell receptor (beta chain). As yet, its antigen is unknown. The sample comes from a study of radiotherapy plus CTLA-4 blockade in lung cancer. Study-level information: Disease control was seen in approximately 31% of patients, objective responses in roughly 17%. Study observations and caveats: Clones of tumor-derived TCRs expanded in blood after radiotherapy plus ipilimumab. According to reports, early shifts in blood T cell clones, alongside interferon-beta, forecast response most accurately.

Treatment of patients with chemo-refractory metastatic non-small-cell lung cancer consisted of focal radiation plus CTLA-4 blockade with ipilimumab. The V and J ends lost 0 bases and 7 bases respectively, with 7 bases between them. The CDR3 has 13 amino acids. The germline gives CDR1 SGHNT, CDR2 YENEEA. Libraries were prepared by immunoSEQ multiplex PCR; TCRdb keeps only in-frame clonotypes and omits some of them. The sample yields approximately 69,000 clones, around 80% seen once. The clonotype comes from a human donor with non-small cell lung cancer who had a complete response to radiotherapy plus ipilimumab. The genes are TRBV11-3 and TRBJ2-1; unclear D gene. This sample comprised peripheral blood, obtained from a patient treated with radiotherapy plus ipilimumab. This CDR3 reads CASSLDQRNEQFF. The DNA of the CDR3 is TGTGCCAGCAGCTTAGACCAACGTAATGAGCAGTTCTTC.